The TCR beta chain described here comes from a study of T cell repertoires in cytomegalovirus infection. Points on this clonotype: Its antigen is as yet unknown. Sequence at one end of the junction differs from germline and may be a read error.

MiXCR was run by TCRdb on the reads, yielding one entry per CDR3 protein. The data contain about 830,000 distinct CDR3 sequences, about 31% of them singletons. The length of the CDR3 is 17 residues. From germline, CDR1 is SGHAT and CDR2 FQNNGV. This TCR came from a human donor in good health (CMV status not recorded). Some clones in this sample may be carry-over from other donors' samples. This chain joins TRBV11-2 and TRBJ1-6; D is undetermined. Sequencing used cultured CD8+ T cells from PBMCs, obtained from culture after CMV antigen stimulation. The CDR3 loop is CASNLELKISYNSPLHF. The CDR3 DNA follows: TGTGCCAGCAACTTAGAGCTCAAAATCTCCTATAATTCACCCCTCCACTTT.